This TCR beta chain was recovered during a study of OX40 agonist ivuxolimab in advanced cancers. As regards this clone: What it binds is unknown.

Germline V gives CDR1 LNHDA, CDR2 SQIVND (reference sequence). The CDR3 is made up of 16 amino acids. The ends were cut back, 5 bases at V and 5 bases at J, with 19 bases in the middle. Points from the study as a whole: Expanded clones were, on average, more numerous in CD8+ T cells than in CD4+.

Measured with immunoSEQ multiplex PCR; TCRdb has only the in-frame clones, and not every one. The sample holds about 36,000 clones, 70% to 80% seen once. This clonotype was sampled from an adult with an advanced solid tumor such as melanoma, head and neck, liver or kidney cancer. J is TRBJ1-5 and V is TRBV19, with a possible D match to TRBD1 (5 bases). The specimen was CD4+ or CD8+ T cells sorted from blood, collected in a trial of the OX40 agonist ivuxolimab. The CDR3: CASSYGFVIGDQPQHF. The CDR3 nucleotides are TGTGCCAGTAGTTATGGATTCGTCATAGGGGATCAGCCCCAGCATTTT.